This T cell receptor (beta chain) originates from a study of cytomegalovirus exposure and HLA in healthy donors. Study conclusions and caveats: The later analysis indicated that the majority of CMV-associated TCR beta chains appeared HLA-restricted. A few of the chains that were CMV-associated were confirmed in vitro to be specific for CMV antigens. HLA alleles were associated with fewer than 20,000 TCR beta sequences in a later analysis at 0.05 false discovery rate. An Asian-associated ancestry cluster reportedly showed fewer N-insertions than the approximately 630-donor mean in a later analysis.

PCR was performed using 60 Vbeta and 13 Jbeta primers. Profiling relied on immunoSEQ multiplex PCR, and the TCRdb table lists in-frame clones only, not all of them. The table lists around 150,000 clones, around four fifths of them singletons. As for this clone: Its antigen is still unknown.

The CDR3 totals 14 residues. Germline assignment: CDR1 KGHSH and CDR2 LQKENI. Deletions cut 3 bases from V and 2 bases from J, with 8 bases between. Sequencing used PBMCs. The rearrangement uses TRBV18 and TRBJ1-3; D ambiguous. The source is a woman in her thirties in good health and CMV-seronegative. In DNA, the CDR3 is TGTGCCAGCTCACCTTCGGAGGCTGGAAACACCATATATTTT. Its translation is CASSPSEAGNTIYF.